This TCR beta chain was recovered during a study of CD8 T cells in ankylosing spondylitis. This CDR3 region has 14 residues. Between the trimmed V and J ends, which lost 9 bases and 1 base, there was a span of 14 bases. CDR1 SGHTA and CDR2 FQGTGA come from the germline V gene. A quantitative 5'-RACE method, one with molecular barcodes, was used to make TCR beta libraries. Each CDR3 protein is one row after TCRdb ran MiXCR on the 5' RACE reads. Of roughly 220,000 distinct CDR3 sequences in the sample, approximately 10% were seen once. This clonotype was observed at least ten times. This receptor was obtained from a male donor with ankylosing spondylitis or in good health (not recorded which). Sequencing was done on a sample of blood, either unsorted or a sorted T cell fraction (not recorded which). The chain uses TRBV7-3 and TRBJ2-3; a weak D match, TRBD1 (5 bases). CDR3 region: CASGAYPGTDTQYF. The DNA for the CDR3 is TGTGCCAGTGGGGCCTACCCGGGCACAGATACGCAGTATTTT. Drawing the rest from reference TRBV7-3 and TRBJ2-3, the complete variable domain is GAGVSQTPSNKVTEKGKYVELRCDPISGHTALYWYRQSLGQGPEFLIYFQGTGAADDSGLPNDRFFAVRPEGSVSTLKIQRTERGDSAVYLCASGAYPGTDTQYFGPGTRLTVL.